Below, one T cell receptor beta chain is given with its context. Its antigen is not known. J lost 0 bases, V lost 2 bases, and 6 bases had no gene match. CDR1 is SGDLS, CDR2 YYNGEE, per germline. The CDR3 length is 16 residues. Random hexamers were used to reverse transcribe an amount of about 0.5 to 1 ug RNA. Each CDR3 protein is one row after TCRdb ran MiXCR on the immunoSEQ multiplex PCR reads. This repertoire shows about 130,000 distinct CDR3 sequences, approximately 95% found once; its top ten account for approximately 0.18%. These data belong to a study of CD8 T cells in Susac syndrome. Study-wide points: Susac CD8+ cells expanded clonally the most in TEMRA cells and in active patients.

The chain combines TRBV9 with TRBJ2-3; 7 bases fit TRBD2. Input material: CD8+ T cells from PBMCs. The TCR originated in a human donor with Susac syndrome. The CDR3 spells CASSVEGLTSTDTQYF. The CDR3 DNA reads as TGTGCCAGCAGCGTGGAGGGACTAACTAGCACAGATACGCAGTATTTT.